The next 16 T cell receptor beta chains were all read from a single sample in a study of shared clonotypes between healthy human individuals. In the naive CD8 group, cells lacked CD45RO and were positively selected for CCR7, so terminally differentiated effector memory CD45RA+ cells were left out. Here immunoSEQ multiplex PCR was the method, and the copy in TCRdb shows in-frame clones only, minus some. In the table there are some 630,000 clones, about 95% of which are singletons. The sample was naive CD8+ T cells sorted from blood. The receptors come from a woman aged 30 to 39 in good health.

The CDR3 bases are TGTGCCAGCAGCTTCCTATACGGGAGATCGAACACCGGGGAGCTGTTTTTT. This gives the protein CASSFLYGRSNTGELFF. The chain combines TRBV7-8 with TRBJ2-2; a weak D match, TRBD2 (6 bases). The CDR3 spans 17 residues. CDR1 is SGHVS, CDR2 FQNEAQ, per germline. Trimming stripped 3 bases from V and 0 bases from J, with 14 bases between.

The V call is TRBV28, the J call TRBJ2-1; TRBD2 matches at 11 bases. J was trimmed by 2 bases and V by 3 bases; bases with no gene match: 6. Germline CDR1 MDHEN, CDR2 SYDVKM. This CDR3 comprises 17 residues. This CDR3 is CASSFLGLADTYNEQFF. The CDR3 DNA reads as TGTGCCAGCAGTTTCCTGGGACTAGCGGATACCTACAATGAGCAGTTCTTC.

Details on this clone: Other DNA sequences in the same sample also yield this CDR3. This chain connects TRBV5-1 to TRBJ2-1; possibly TRBD1 or TRBD2 for D (5 bases each). There are 12 residues in the CDR3. Trimming took off 0 bases at V and 8 bases at J, with 6 bases between the two ends. Germline CDR1 SGHRS, CDR2 YFSETQ. The CDR3, as DNA: TGCGCCAGCAGCTTGGGAGGGGATGAGCAGTTCTTC. This codes for CASSLGGDEQFF.

With regard to this clone: Different DNA sequences within this sample yield the same CDR3. The V gene is TRBV7-9, the J gene TRBJ1-5; D is ambiguous. Germline V lookup: CDR1 SEHNR, CDR2 FQNEAQ (reference sequence). The CDR3 consists of 13 residues. The V end was cut by 1 base, the J end by 7 bases, with 8 bases between. Here the CDR3 reads CASSLGVGQPQHF. Here the CDR3 DNA reads TGTGCCAGCAGCTTAGGGGTTGGACAGCCCCAGCATTTT. Supplemented by reference TRBV7-9 and TRBJ1-5, the full variable domain reads DTGVSQNPRHKITKRGQNVTFRCDPISEHNRLYWYRQTLGQGPEFLTYFQNEAQLEKSRLLSDRFSAERPKGSFSTLEIQRTEQGDSAMYLCASSLGVGQPQHFGDGTRLSIL.

The chain links TRBV28 to TRBJ2-5; D perhaps matches TRBD1 (7 bases). The closer fit of TRBJ2-7 to the DNA end suggests the J call may be wrong. Germline CDR1 MDHEN, CDR2 SYDVKM. CDR3 length: 14 amino acids. CDR3 sequence (DNA): TGTGCCAGCAGTTTTCAGGGGGGATTCTACGAGCAGTACTTC. Amino acids: CASSFQGGFYEQYF.

The chain joins TRBV6-1 to TRBJ2-1, with D hard to call. The V end lost 8 bases, the J end lost 6 bases, and 17 bases lay between the germline ends. CDR1 MNHNS and CDR2 SASEGT come from the germline V gene. The CDR3 sequence is 14 residues long. This CDR3 is CASEAWKLGNEQFF. The CDR3 DNA reads TGTGCCAGCGAGGCTTGGAAGTTGGGCAATGAGCAGTTCTTC.

The rearrangement joins TRBV4-2 to TRBJ2-4; D is unclear. Germline V gene lookup returns CDR1 LGHNA and CDR2 YNFKEQ. Trimming left V 4 bases short and J 2 bases short, with 15 bases between. The CDR3 runs 16 residues. The CDR3 nucleotides read TGTGCCAGCAGCCCCCAAATATCTGCGCCCAAAAACATTCAGTACTTC. Translated: CASSPQISAPKNIQYF.

The chain joins TRBV28 to TRBJ2-3; no clear D gene. The length of the CDR3 is 10 residues. Germline-derived CDR1 and CDR2 are MDHEN and SYDVKM. Trimming cost V 6 bases and J 2 bases, with 0 bases left between them. CDR3 coding DNA: TGTGCCAGCAGCACAGATACGCAGTATTTT. This gives the protein CASSTDTQYF.

This chain joins TRBV7-9 and TRBJ2-5; 11 bases line up with TRBD1. Germline V gene lookup returns CDR1 SEHNR and CDR2 FQNEAQ (reference sequence). This CDR3 is 17 amino acids long. V lost 5 bases, J lost 7 bases, and 15 bases stayed unmatched. CDR3 DNA sequence: TGTGCCAGCAGCCATCCTGTCGGACAGGGGGCGCGGGCGACCCAGTACTTC. It codes for CASSHPVGQGARATQYF.

The chain combines TRBV5-4 with TRBJ2-2; the D is unclear. The germline gives CDR1 SGHNT, CDR2 YYREEE (reference sequence). This CDR3 has 16 amino acids. With 0 bases removed from V and 6 bases from J, the gap between germline ends came to 15 bases. Written as DNA, the CDR3 is TGTGCCAGCAGCTTGGGGCAGTCGATTAACCCCGGGGAGCTGTTTTTT. The encoded protein is CASSLGQSINPGELFF.

The rearrangement joins TRBV7-9 to TRBJ1-5; D is unresolved. The CDR3 spans 15 residues. Trimming cost V 1 base and J 4 bases, with 11 bases left between them. From germline, CDR1 is SEHNR and CDR2 FQNEAQ (reference sequence). CDR3 loop: CASSLGGTGNQPQHF. CDR3 nucleotides: TGTGCCAGCAGCTTAGGGGGAACGGGGAATCAGCCCCAGCATTTT.

The chain joins TRBV10-2 to TRBJ2-2, with D perhaps TRBD2 (5 bases). The CDR3 covers 14 residues. The germline CDR1 and CDR2 sequences are WSHSY and SAAADI. Deletions cut 8 bases from V and 7 bases from J, with 17 bases between. CDR3 residues: CASGMTTLSGELFF. The CDR3 DNA follows: TGCGCCAGCGGAATGACTACCCTAAGCGGGGAGCTGTTTTTT.

The gene calls are TRBV7-3 and TRBJ2-1, with 9 bases lining up with TRBD1. The CDR3 runs 15 residues. Germline V lookup: CDR1 SGHTA, CDR2 FQGTGA. V was pared by 4 bases and J by 0 bases, with 1 base of the junction left unmatched. The CDR3 spells CASSSQGASYNEQFF. The CDR3 DNA reads TGTGCCAGCAGCTCACAGGGGGCCTCCTACAATGAGCAGTTCTTC.

This chain links TRBV27 with TRBJ2-7; 10 bases agree with TRBD2. The CDR3 totals 15 residues. V shed 6 bases and J 0 bases; nucleotides not matched to a gene: 5. Germline-derived CDR1 and CDR2 are MNHEY and SMNVEV (reference sequence). The CDR3 region has the DNA TGTGCCAGCAGAGTTAGCGGGAGGAGCTCCTACGAGCAGTACTTC. This translates into CASRVSGRSSYEQYF.

The chain couples TRBV14 to TRBJ2-3, with D hard to call. The CDR3 loop spans 16 amino acids. Looked up from germline, CDR1 is SGHDN and CDR2 is FVKESK. The V gene lost 4 bases and the J gene lost 1 base, with 15 bases spanning the gap. In nucleotides, the CDR3 is TGTGCCAGCAGCCTCTACCAAGCTGTTGGCACAGATACGCAGTATTTT. It specifies CASSLYQAVGTDTQYF.

The chain is built from TRBV11-1 and TRBJ2-3, with 7 nucleotides matching TRBD1. The germline V gene encodes CDR1 SGHAT and CDR2 FQDESV (reference sequence). This CDR3 region has 13 residues. J gave up 6 bases and V 5 bases, and 5 bases lay outside the gene matches. The CDR3 loop is CASSTNRGDTQYF. For the CDR3, the DNA is TGTGCCAGCAGCACAAACAGGGGCGATACGCAGTATTTT.